The subject of this entry is one T cell receptor (beta chain). The data derive from a study of blood T cell repertoires in COVID-19. Study-level information: COVID-19 samples from acute and convalescent phases originated in the United States, Italy and Spain. PBMCs, B-cell-depleted T cells, or T cells were the source of the cDNA or gDNA that made up the material.

The CDR3 has 16 amino acids. V was clipped by 1 base and J by 9 bases, with 16 bases between them. CDR1 and CDR2 from the germline V gene are WNHNN and SYGVQD (reference sequence). In the source study's methods: Nucleated cell counts were estimated from reference gene primer amplification. The repertoire was sequenced with immunoSEQ multiplex PCR; TCRdb's copy has only in-frame clones and lacks some. V, J and clone size are those of that table, while D and trimming were read from the DNA. The table records around 100,000 clones, approximately 85% of them present only once. The Seattle patients joined while their infection was active and were tracked longitudinally afterward.

The sequence derives from a woman in her sixties or seventies with COVID-19, enrolled during active disease. Sequenced input: peripheral blood. This chain links TRBV10-1 with TRBJ1-6; TRBD1 is a possible D gene (5 bases). The CDR3 DNA is TGCGCCAGCAGTGAGTATTGGGGGGTTTCGTGTTCACCCCTCCACTTT. Amino acid sequence: CASSEYWGVSCSPLHF.